Below, 27 T cell receptor beta chains from the same sample are listed, as sequenced in a study of cytomegalovirus exposure and HLA in healthy donors. Researchers ran the PCR with 60 Vbeta and 13 Jbeta primers. Some clones are missing from TCRdb's copy, which holds only in-frame ones; the method was immunoSEQ multiplex PCR. The table shows under 95,000 clones, with around 75% occurring only once. The specimen was PBMCs. The receptors stem from a man aged 40-55 years in good health and CMV-seronegative.

This clone was seen a few times. The rearrangement links TRBV16 to TRBJ2-3; no clear D. Trimming removed 2 bases at V and 4 bases at J, with 7 bases between. CDR3 length: 13 residues. Per germline, CDR1 KGHSY and CDR2 FQNENV. The CDR3 DNA follows: TGTGCCAGCAGCCAAGTATATGCAGATACGCAGTATTTT. It yields the protein CASSQVYADTQYF.

The CDR3 DNA follows: TGTGCCAGCCGTACTACCGGGGACAGGGGGAACACTGAAGCTTTCTTT. It yields the protein CASRTTGDRGNTEAFF. The gene calls are TRBV4-2 and TRBJ1-1; 10 bases are a match to TRBD1. V was clipped by 8 bases and J by 1 base; unmatched bases: 10. In germline, CDR1 is LGHNA, CDR2 YNFKEQ. This CDR3 is built from 16 residues.

The chain employs TRBV9 and TRBJ1-1; a possible D gene is TRBD1 (5 bases). Between the trimmed V and J ends, which lost 1 base and 0 bases, there was a span of 7 bases. The CDR3 length is 14 residues. Germline-derived CDR1 and CDR2 are SGDLS and YYNGEE. CDR3: CASSVRGVNTEAFF. In DNA, the CDR3 is TGTGCCAGCAGCGTACGGGGGGTGAACACTGAAGCTTTCTTT.

This rearrangement joins TRBV7-2 to TRBJ1-1; TRBD1 agrees at 8 bases. CDR3 size: 14 residues. V shed 4 bases, J shed 1 base, and the junction held 2 bases outside the gene matches. Germline assignment: CDR1 SGHTA and CDR2 FQGNSA. CDR3 sequence: CASSSGQGNTEAFF. CDR3 nucleotides: TGTGCCAGCAGCTCAGGACAGGGGAACACTGAAGCTTTCTTT.

The chain couples TRBV28 to TRBJ1-2; TRBD1 agrees at 7 bases. CDR3 size: 14 residues. Germline CDR1 and CDR2: MDHEN and SYDVKM. J gave up 4 bases and V 5 bases, and 7 bases lay outside the gene matches. Written as DNA, the CDR3 is TGTGCCAGCAGTATCTCCGGGACAGTCTATGGCTACACCTTC. Protein sequence: CASSISGTVYGYTF.

The chain joins TRBV30 to TRBJ1-4, with D hard to call. The germline V gene encodes CDR1 GTSNPN and CDR2 SVGIG (reference sequence). This CDR3 has 12 amino acids. V lost 4 bases and J lost 11, with 14 bases in between. The CDR3, as DNA: TGTGCCTGGACCCCCCATCGGGATAAACTGTTTTTT. It translates to CAWTPHRDKLFF.

This sequence joins TRBV15 and TRBJ1-1; perhaps TRBD1 as D (6 bases). V shed 0 bases and J shed 1 base, with 12 bases lying between them. Germline V gene lookup returns CDR1 LNHNV and CDR2 YYDKDF (reference sequence). This CDR3 contains 16 residues. CDR3 loop: CATSRDSLRGNTEAFF. In DNA form, the CDR3 reads TGTGCCACCAGCAGAGATTCCCTCAGGGGGAACACTGAAGCTTTCTTT.

This clone was counted a few times. The rearrangement joins TRBV6-6 to TRBJ2-7; D uncertain. The CDR3 is 12 residues long. V was clipped by 7 bases and J by 8 bases, with 15 bases between them. Germline V gene lookup returns CDR1 MNHNY and CDR2 SVGAGI (reference sequence). In DNA form, the CDR3 reads TGTGCCAGCACTCCACAAAGTACTAAGCAGTACTTC. Its translation: CASTPQSTKQYF.

The chain joins TRBV2 to TRBJ1-2; maybe TRBD1 (6 bases). The CDR3 runs to 15 residues. CDR1 and CDR2 from the germline V gene are SNHLY and FYNNEI. The V end was cut by 5 bases, the J end by 5 bases, with 18 bases between. The CDR3 bases are TGTGCCAGCAGTCTATTCGGACAGTTTTTTTATGGCTACACCTTC. Its protein is CASSLFGQFFYGYTF. The variable domain in full, with the rest retrieved from reference TRBV2 and TRBJ1-2, is EPEVTQTPSHQVTQMGQEVILRCVPISNHLYFYWYRQILGQKVEFLVSFYNNEISEKSEIFDDQFSVERPDGSNFTLKIRSTKLEDSAMYFCASSLFGQFFYGYTFGSGTRLTVV.

The chain employs TRBV5-1 and TRBJ2-5, with TRBD1 as a possible D gene (5 bases). This CDR3 comprises 13 residues. V lost 4 bases, J lost 5 bases, and 12 bases lay in between. Germline assignment: CDR1 SGHRS and CDR2 YFSETQ. CDR3 sequence (DNA): TGCGCCAGCAGCCAAGGGGTTGGGGAGACCCAGTACTTC. The encoded protein is CASSQGVGETQYF.

This chain joins TRBV19 and TRBJ1-6; D not certain. CDR3 length equals 15 residues. Germline CDR1 LNHDA, CDR2 SQIVND (reference sequence). Deletions cut 6 bases from V and 1 base from J, with 10 bases between. CDR3 in amino acids: CASSPTGSYNSPLHF. The CDR3 DNA follows: TGTGCCAGTAGCCCAACGGGGTCCTATAATTCACCCCTCCACTTT. Filled out from reference TRBV19 and TRBJ1-6, the complete variable domain reads DGGITQSPKYLFRKEGQNVTLSCEQNLNHDAMYWYRQDPGQGLRLIYYSQIVNDFQKGDIAEGYSVSREKKESFPLTVTSAQKNPTAFYLCASSPTGSYNSPLHFGNGTRLTVT.

This sequence joins TRBV28 and TRBJ1-1; 9 bases match TRBD1. The V gene's germline CDR1 is MDHEN and CDR2 SYDVKM. Trimming at V came to 0 bases and at J to 1 base, leaving 9 bases not matched to a gene. The CDR3 is made up of 18 amino acids. The DNA of the CDR3 is TGTGCCAGCAGTTTATGCGTGGGACAGGGATGTGGGAACACTGAAGCTTTCTTT. Translation: CASSLCVGQGCGNTEAFF.

This clone was seen at least ten times. V is TRBV18 and J is TRBJ1-1; tentative D call: TRBD1 (6 bases). The length of the CDR3 is 15 residues. V was pared by 6 bases and J by 3 bases, with 17 bases between. In germline, CDR1 is KGHSH, CDR2 LQKENI. The CDR3 reads CASSPLQGLDTEAFF. CDR3 coding DNA: TGTGCCAGCTCTCCTTTACAGGGATTGGACACTGAAGCTTTCTTT.

This rearrangement joins TRBV5-1 to TRBJ1-1; D not resolved. Deletions cut 4 bases from V and 1 base from J, with 5 bases between. CDR1 is SGHRS, CDR2 YFSETQ, per germline. CDR3 size: 12 residues. The CDR3 region is CASSRGNTEAFF. CDR3 bases: TGCGCCAGCAGCCGGGGGAACACTGAAGCTTTCTTT.

As to this clone: A junction boundary mismatches the germline segment, possibly from a read error. Distinct nucleotide sequences in the sample also encode this CDR3. This chain links TRBV4-1 with TRBJ1-1; no clear D. Germline V gene data show CDR1 as MGHRA and CDR2 as YSYEKL. The CDR3 has 11 amino acids. In DNA, the CDR3 is TGCGCCAGCACCCGCGACACTGAAGCCTTCTTT. This codes for CASTRDTEAFF.

The chain employs TRBV28 and TRBJ1-1; 7 bases map to TRBD1. The CDR3 length is 14 residues. The V gene end was trimmed by 6 bases and the J gene end by 0 bases; junction bases not matched to a gene: 4. Germline lookup yields CDR1 MDHEN and CDR2 SYDVKM. CDR3 coding DNA: TGTGCCAGCAGGTTGACAGGGATGAACACTGAAGCTTTCTTT. Amino acid sequence: CASRLTGMNTEAFF.

In its sample, this clone was seen a few times. The gene calls are TRBV25-1 and TRBJ1-5; D uncertain. The V gene lost 4 bases and the J gene lost 3 bases, with 7 bases spanning the gap. The germline CDR1 and CDR2 sequences are MGHDK and SYGVNS. The CDR3 length is 13 residues. The CDR3 nucleotides read TGTGCCAGCAGTGCGGGGAACAATCAGCCCCAGCATTTT. It is translated as CASSAGNNQPQHF. Full variable domain (remainder filled in from reference TRBV25-1 and TRBJ1-5): EADIYQTPRYLVIGTGKKITLECSQTMGHDKMYWYQQDPGMELHLIHYSYGVNSTEKGDLSSESTVSRIRTEHFPLTLESARPSHTSQYLCASSAGNNQPQHFGDGTRLSIL.

To note about this clone: A much larger clone differs by one base, so this may be a read error. The rearrangement joins TRBV6-5 to TRBJ1-3, with D unclear. CDR3 length: 14 amino acids. Germline CDR1 reads MNHEY; CDR2 reads SVGAGI. Trimming took 5 bases from V and 0 from J, leaving 8 bases between them. CDR3 protein: CASSDGVSGNTIYF. The CDR3 DNA sequence: TGTGCCAGCAGTGACGGAGTCTCTGGAAACACCATATATTTT.

The chain carries TRBV28 and TRBJ1-2, with D possibly TRBD1 on 5 matching bases. Germline-derived CDR1 and CDR2 are MDHEN and SYDVKM. The CDR3 consists of 13 residues. V was shortened by 2 bases and J by 6 bases, with 10 bases between the two germline ends. The DNA of the CDR3 is TGTGCCAGCAGTTTACGGCAGGGTAATGGCTACACCTTC. The encoded protein is CASSLRQGNGYTF.

This chain links TRBV29-1 with TRBJ1-1; possibly TRBD1 for D (5 bases). Trimming took 3 bases from V and 4 from J, leaving 15 bases between them. The CDR3 extends over 14 amino acids. The germline CDR1 and CDR2 sequences are SQVTM and ANQGSEA. DNA of the CDR3: TGCAGCGTTGAGGACATAGGGAGGGGCACTGAAGCTTTCTTT. Its protein product is CSVEDIGRGTEAFF.

V is TRBV4-1 and J is TRBJ2-2; 12 positions agree with TRBD2. The CDR3 is made up of 17 amino acids. Germline lookup yields CDR1 MGHRA and CDR2 YSYEKL. J lost 3 bases, V lost 4 bases, and 6 bases had no gene match. CDR3 in amino acids: CASSPRGTSGHTGELFF. CDR3 bases: TGCGCCAGCAGCCCTCGAGGGACTAGCGGGCACACCGGGGAGCTGTTTTTT.

The rearrangement joins TRBV29-1 to TRBJ2-5, with 9 positions matching TRBD2. Germline values: CDR1 SQVTM, CDR2 ANQGSEA. The CDR3 covers 15 residues. The J segment lost 1 base and the V segment lost 4 bases, leaving 7 bases of the junction unmatched. The CDR3 spells CSVAPSGTAQETQYF. CDR3 bases: TGCAGCGTTGCCCCTAGCGGGACAGCCCAAGAGACCCAGTACTTC.

This sequence joins TRBV7-9 and TRBJ2-5; 9 bases fit TRBD1. Germline CDR1 SEHNR, CDR2 FQNEAQ (reference sequence). V gave up 5 bases and J gave up 3 bases; unmatched junction bases: 4. The CDR3 runs to 14 residues. CDR3 coding DNA: TGTGCCAGCAGCACCGGACAGGGGAAAGAGACCCAGTACTTC. This sequence encodes CASSTGQGKETQYF.

The gene calls are TRBV28 and TRBJ1-4; D possibly corresponds to TRBD1 (6 bases). From germline, CDR1 is MDHEN and CDR2 SYDVKM. CDR3 length equals 16 residues. The V and J ends lost 5 bases and 4 bases respectively, with 17 bases between them. CDR3 sequence reads: CASSVRTGLINEKLFF. The CDR3 nucleotides are TGTGCCAGCAGTGTCAGAACAGGGTTGATTAATGAAAAACTGTTTTTT.

J is TRBJ1-1 and V is TRBV5-3; possible D gene TRBD1, 6 bases. TRBV5-3 is an ORF, and what it does is uncertain. V was pared by 10 bases and J by 1 base, with 17 bases between. The CDR3 sequence is 14 residues long. The CDR3 DNA reads TGTGCCCCCAGGTCGGGGGGCTGGAACACTGAAGCTTTCTTT. Translation: CAPRSGGWNTEAFF.

The chain joins TRBV11-3 to TRBJ2-5; possible D gene TRBD2, 5 bases. From germline, CDR1 is SGHNT and CDR2 YENEEA. This CDR3 region has 15 residues. Deletions cut 1 base from V and 5 bases from J, with 14 bases between. The CDR3 is CASSLGWASRETQYF. CDR3 in DNA: TGTGCCAGCAGCTTAGGGTGGGCTAGCAGGGAGACCCAGTACTTC.

This chain links TRBV6-5 with TRBJ2-2, with D unresolved. Trimming stripped 5 bases from V and 6 bases from J, with 13 bases between. The CDR3 sequence is 14 residues long. CDR1 and CDR2 (germline): MNHEY, SVGAGI. CDR3 nucleotides: TGTGCCAGCAGTCTCTTCGAGGTGGCCGGGGAGCTGTTTTTT. It encodes CASSLFEVAGELFF.